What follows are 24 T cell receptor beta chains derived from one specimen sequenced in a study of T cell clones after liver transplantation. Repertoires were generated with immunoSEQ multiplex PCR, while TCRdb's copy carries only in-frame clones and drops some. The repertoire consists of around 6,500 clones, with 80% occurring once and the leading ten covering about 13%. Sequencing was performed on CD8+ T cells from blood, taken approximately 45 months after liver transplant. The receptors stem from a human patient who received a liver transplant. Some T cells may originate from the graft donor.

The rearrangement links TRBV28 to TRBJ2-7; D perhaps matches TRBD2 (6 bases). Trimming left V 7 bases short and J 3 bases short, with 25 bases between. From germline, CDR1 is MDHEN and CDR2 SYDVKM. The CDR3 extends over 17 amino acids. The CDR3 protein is CASIAGPRPSDSYEQYF. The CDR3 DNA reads TGTGCCAGCATCGCGGGCCCTCGCCCTAGCGACAGCTACGAGCAGTACTTC.

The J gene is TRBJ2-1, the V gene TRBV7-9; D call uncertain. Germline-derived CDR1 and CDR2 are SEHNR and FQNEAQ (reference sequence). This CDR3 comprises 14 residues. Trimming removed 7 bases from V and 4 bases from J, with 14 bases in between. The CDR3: CASTPALSYNEQFF. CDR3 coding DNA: TGTGCCAGCACCCCCGCACTTTCATACAATGAGCAGTTCTTC.

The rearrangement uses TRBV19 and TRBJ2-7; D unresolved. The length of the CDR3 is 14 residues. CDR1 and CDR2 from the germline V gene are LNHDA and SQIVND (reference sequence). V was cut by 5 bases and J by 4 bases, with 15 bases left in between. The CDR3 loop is CASSEAGTGYEQYF. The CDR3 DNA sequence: TGTGCCAGTAGTGAGGCAGGCACTGGGTACGAGCAGTACTTC.

CDR3 in DNA: TGTGCCAGCATCGTCGGCAGGGCCCCTTCCTATGGCTACACCTTC. Encoded protein: CASIVGRAPSYGYTF. The V gene is TRBV6-1, the J gene TRBJ1-2; TRBD1 might be the D (5 bases). The CDR3 runs to 15 residues. The germline CDR1 and CDR2 sequences are MNHNS and SASEGT. Trimming removed 7 bases from V and 4 bases from J, with 19 bases in between.

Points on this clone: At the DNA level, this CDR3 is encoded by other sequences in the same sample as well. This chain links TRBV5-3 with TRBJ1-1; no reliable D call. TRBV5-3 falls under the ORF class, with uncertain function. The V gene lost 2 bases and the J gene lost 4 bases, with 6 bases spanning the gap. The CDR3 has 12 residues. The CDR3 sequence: CARSFLTTEAFF. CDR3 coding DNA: TGTGCCAGAAGCTTCCTCACCACTGAAGCTTTCTTT.

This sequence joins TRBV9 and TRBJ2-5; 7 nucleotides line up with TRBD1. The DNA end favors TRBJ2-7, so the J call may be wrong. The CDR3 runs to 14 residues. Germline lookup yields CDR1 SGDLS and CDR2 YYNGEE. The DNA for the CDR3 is TGTGCCAGCAGCGCCCGGGACAGACCCTACGAGCAGTACTTC. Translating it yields CASSARDRPYEQYF.

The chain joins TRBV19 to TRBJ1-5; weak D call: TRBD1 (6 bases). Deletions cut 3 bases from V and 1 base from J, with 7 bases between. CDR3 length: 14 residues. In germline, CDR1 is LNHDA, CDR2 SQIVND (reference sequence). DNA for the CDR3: TGTGCCAGTAGTATGGGACACAGCAATCAGCCCCAGCATTTT. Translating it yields CASSMGHSNQPQHF. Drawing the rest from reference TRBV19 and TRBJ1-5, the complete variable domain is DGGITQSPKYLFRKEGQNVTLSCEQNLNHDAMYWYRQDPGQGLRLIYYSQIVNDFQKGDIAEGYSVSREKKESFPLTVTSAQKNPTAFYLCASSMGHSNQPQHFGDGTRLSIL.

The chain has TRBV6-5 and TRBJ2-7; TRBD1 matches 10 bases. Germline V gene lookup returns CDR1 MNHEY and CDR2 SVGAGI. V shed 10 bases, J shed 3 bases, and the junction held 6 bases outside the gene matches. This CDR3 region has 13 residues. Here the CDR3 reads CAIRDRGNYEQYF. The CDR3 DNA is TGTGCCATCCGGGACAGGGGTAACTACGAGCAGTACTTC.

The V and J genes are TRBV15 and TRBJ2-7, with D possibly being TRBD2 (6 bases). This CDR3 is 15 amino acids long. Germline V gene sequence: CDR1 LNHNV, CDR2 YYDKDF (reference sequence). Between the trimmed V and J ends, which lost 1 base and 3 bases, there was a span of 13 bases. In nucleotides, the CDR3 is TGTGCCACCAGCAGAGCCCCGAATAGCGGCTACGAGCAGTACTTC. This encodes CATSRAPNSGYEQYF.

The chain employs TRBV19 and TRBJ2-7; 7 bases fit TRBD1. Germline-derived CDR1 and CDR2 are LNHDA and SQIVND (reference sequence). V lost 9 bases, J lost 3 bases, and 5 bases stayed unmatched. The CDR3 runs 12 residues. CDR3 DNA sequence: TGTGCCAGCGGGGACAGAATCTACGAGCAGTACTTC. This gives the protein CASGDRIYEQYF.

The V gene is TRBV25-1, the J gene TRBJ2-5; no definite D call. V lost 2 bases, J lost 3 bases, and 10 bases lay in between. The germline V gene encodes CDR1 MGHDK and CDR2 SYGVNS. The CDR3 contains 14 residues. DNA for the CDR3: TGTGCCAGCAGTGAAAGCGAGACTGAAGAGACCCAGTACTTC. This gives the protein CASSESETEETQYF. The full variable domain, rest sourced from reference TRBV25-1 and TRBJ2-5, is EADIYQTPRYLVIGTGKKITLECSQTMGHDKMYWYQQDPGMELHLIHYSYGVNSTEKGDLSSESTVSRIRTEHFPLTLESARPSHTSQYLCASSESETEETQYFGPGTRLLVL.

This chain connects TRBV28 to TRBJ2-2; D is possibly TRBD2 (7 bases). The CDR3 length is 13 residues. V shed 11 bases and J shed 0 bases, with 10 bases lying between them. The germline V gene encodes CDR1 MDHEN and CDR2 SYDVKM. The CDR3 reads CAGRGANTGELFF. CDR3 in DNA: TGTGCCGGGAGGGGGGCGAACACCGGGGAGCTGTTTTTT.

DNA for the CDR3: TGCGCCAGCAGCTTAGGGAGGGCCGGGACCGGGGAGCTGTTTTTT. It specifies CASSLGRAGTGELFF. The rearrangement links TRBV5-1 to TRBJ2-2, with 7 bases aligning to TRBD2. V lost 2 bases, J lost 5 bases, and 6 bases stayed unmatched. The CDR3 loop spans 15 amino acids. The germline V gene encodes CDR1 SGHRS and CDR2 YFSETQ.

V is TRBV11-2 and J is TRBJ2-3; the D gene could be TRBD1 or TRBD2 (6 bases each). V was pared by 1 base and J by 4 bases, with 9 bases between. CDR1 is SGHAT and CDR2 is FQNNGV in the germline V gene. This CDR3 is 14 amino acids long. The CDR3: CASSLVGGSDTQYF. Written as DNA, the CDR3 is TGTGCCAGCAGCTTAGTAGGGGGGTCAGATACGCAGTATTTT.

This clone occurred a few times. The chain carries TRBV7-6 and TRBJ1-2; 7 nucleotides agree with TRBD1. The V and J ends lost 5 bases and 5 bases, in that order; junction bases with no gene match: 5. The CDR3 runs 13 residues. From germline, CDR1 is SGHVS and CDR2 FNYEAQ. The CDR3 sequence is CASSQGGEYGYTF. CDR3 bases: TGTGCCAGCAGCCAGGGGGGGGAGTATGGCTACACCTTC.

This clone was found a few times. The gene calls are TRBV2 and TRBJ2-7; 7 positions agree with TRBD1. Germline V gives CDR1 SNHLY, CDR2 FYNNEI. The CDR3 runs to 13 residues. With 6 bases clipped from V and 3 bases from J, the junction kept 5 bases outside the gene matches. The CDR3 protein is CASRYDRDYEQYF. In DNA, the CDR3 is TGTGCCAGCAGGTATGACAGGGACTACGAGCAGTACTTC.

The CDR3 DNA is TGTGCCAGTAGTAGTACAGGGTTAGGCACTGAAGCTTTCTTT. Residues: CASSSTGLGTEAFF. V usage is TRBV19 and J usage is TRBJ1-1, with D possibly being TRBD1 (6 bases). Trimming took 4 bases from V and 4 from J, leaving 13 bases between them. Looked up from germline, CDR1 is LNHDA and CDR2 is SQIVND (reference sequence). The CDR3 spans 14 residues.

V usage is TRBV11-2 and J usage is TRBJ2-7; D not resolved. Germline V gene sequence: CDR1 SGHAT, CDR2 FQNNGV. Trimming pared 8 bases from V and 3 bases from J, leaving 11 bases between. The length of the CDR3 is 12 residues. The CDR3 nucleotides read TGTGCCAGCCCGGATTTCAGCTACGAGCAGTACTTC. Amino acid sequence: CASPDFSYEQYF.

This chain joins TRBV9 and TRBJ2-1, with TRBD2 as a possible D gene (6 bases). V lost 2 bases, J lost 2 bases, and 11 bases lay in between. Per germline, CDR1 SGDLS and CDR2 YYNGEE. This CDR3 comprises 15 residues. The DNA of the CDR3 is TGTGCCAGCAGCGTGGGGGGACCCACCTACAATGAGCAGTTCTTC. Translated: CASSVGGPTYNEQFF.

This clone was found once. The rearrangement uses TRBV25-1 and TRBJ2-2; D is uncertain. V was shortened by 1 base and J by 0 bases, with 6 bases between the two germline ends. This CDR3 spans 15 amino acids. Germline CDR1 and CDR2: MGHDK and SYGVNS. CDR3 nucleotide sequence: TGTGCCAGCAGTGAATTAGGGCCGAACACCGGGGAGCTGTTTTTT. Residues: CASSELGPNTGELFF. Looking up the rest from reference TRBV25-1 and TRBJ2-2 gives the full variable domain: EADIYQTPRYLVIGTGKKITLECSQTMGHDKMYWYQQDPGMELHLIHYSYGVNSTEKGDLSSESTVSRIRTEHFPLTLESARPSHTSQYLCASSELGPNTGELFFGEGSRLTVL.

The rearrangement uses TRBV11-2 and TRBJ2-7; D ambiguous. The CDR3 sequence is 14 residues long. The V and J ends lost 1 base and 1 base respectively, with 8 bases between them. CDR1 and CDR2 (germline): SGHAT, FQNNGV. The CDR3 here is CASSLVLSSYEQYF. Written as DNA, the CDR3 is TGTGCCAGCAGCTTAGTGTTATCTTCCTACGAGCAGTACTTC. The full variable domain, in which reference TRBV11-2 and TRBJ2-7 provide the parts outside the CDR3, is EAGVAQSPRYKIIEKRQSVAFWCNPISGHATLYWYQQILGQGPKLLIQFQNNGVVDDSQLPKDRFSAERLKGVDSTLKIQPAKLEDSAVYLCASSLVLSSYEQYFGPGTRLTVT.

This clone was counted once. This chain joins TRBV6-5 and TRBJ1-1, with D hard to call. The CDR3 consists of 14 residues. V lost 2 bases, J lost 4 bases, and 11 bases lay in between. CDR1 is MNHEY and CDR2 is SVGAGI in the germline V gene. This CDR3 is CASSYNPGPTEAFF. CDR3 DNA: TGTGCCAGCAGTTACAACCCCGGCCCCACTGAAGCTTTCTTT.

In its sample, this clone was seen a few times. In nucleotides, the CDR3 is TGTGCCAGCAGCCAAGGTTACGGTACCTACGAGCAGTACTTC. Its protein is CASSQGYGTYEQYF. The rearrangement links TRBV14 to TRBJ2-7; D not certain. Germline CDR1 and CDR2: SGHDN and FVKESK. V lost 1 base and J lost 2, with 9 bases in between. This CDR3 region has 14 residues.

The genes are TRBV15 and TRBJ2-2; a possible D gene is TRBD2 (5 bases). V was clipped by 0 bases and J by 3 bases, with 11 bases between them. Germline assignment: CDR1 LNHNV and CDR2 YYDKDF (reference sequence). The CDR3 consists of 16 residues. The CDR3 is CATSRDVARYTGELFF. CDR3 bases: TGTGCCACCAGCAGAGACGTAGCGCGTTACACCGGGGAGCTGTTTTTT.